This TCR beta chain appears in the sequencing data of a study of CD8+ T cells in alopecia areata. Individuals with alopecia areata gave both lesional scalp punch biopsies and peripheral blood for collection. V was clipped by 5 bases and J by 6 bases, with 19 bases between them. The germline gives CDR1 SGHTA, CDR2 FQGNSA. This CDR3 is built from 15 residues. RNA was extracted and reverse transcribed into cDNA as the sequencing template. This table comes from immunoSEQ multiplex PCR, and its TCRdb copy is limited to in-frame clones, with some not included. The table shows about 130,000 clones, with approximately 58% occurring only once.

The sequence was obtained from a human donor with alopecia areata. This sequence joins TRBV7-2 and TRBJ2-5; maybe TRBD1 (6 bases). The specimen was CD4+ T cells sorted from blood, collected at week 0. CDR3 nucleotide sequence: TGTGCCAGCAGCCCCACATCGAACAGGGTCCAGACCCAGTACTTC. Protein product: CASSPTSNRVQTQYF.